The present entry profiles one T cell receptor (beta chain) with its context. As yet, its antigen is unknown. The data were produced by immunoSEQ multiplex PCR, yet TCRdb's version contains in-frame clones alone and is incomplete. Among around 92,000 clones listed, around 88% were seen once. CDR1 and CDR2 from the germline V gene are MNHEY and SVGAGI. The CDR3 is 14 amino acids. V was trimmed by 0 bases and J by 0 bases, leaving 3 bases between them. This record comes from a study of graft-versus-host responses after intestinal transplantation. The wider study: As for transplant type, recipients had multivisceral, liver-intestinal, or isolated intestinal grafts. Among the recipients, all got anti-thymocyte globulin induction and then tacrolimus and steroids for around three years.

Overall study results and limits: GvH clones were found in recipient marrow; some appeared first in ileum or blood.

The genes are TRBV6-5 and TRBJ2-4, with no clear D. Specimen: PBMCs, collected 255 days after intestinal transplant. The clonotype was recovered from a human patient who received an intestinal transplant, so some T cells may come from the graft donor. The CDR3 nucleotides are TGTGCCAGCAGTTACTCTCCAGCCAAAAACATTCAGTACTTC. It yields the protein CASSYSPAKNIQYF.